A single sample gave rise to the 12 T cell receptor beta chains below, sequenced in a study of shared clonotypes between healthy human individuals. Assay: immunoSEQ multiplex PCR; the TCRdb copy retains only in-frame clones and omits some. Of some 1.1 million clones in the sample, 60% to 85% were seen once. Sequencing input: memory CD4+ T cells from PBMCs. Subset indicated: CD45RA-negative fraction. All receptors derive from a man younger than 35 in good health. Some clones in this sample may be carry-over from other donors' samples.

In its sample, this clone was seen a few times. V usage is TRBV5-1 and J usage is TRBJ2-5, with 8 bases identical to TRBD1. Germline loops: CDR1 SGHRS, CDR2 YFSETQ. This CDR3 is built from 15 residues. The junction had 12 bases not matched to a gene; V was cut back by 6 bases and J by 5 bases. The CDR3 loop reads CASKPAGGSRETQYF. The DNA of the CDR3 is TGCGCCAGCAAACCGGCAGGGGGCTCGCGGGAGACCCAGTACTTC.

The chain recombines TRBV29-1 with TRBJ1-4; TRBD1 might be the D (6 bases). Trimming left V 4 bases short and J 8 bases short, with 11 bases between. Per the germline V gene, CDR1 is SQVTM and CDR2 is ANQGSEA. The CDR3 consists of 12 residues. CDR3: CSVGVRGEKLFF. The CDR3 DNA is TGCAGCGTTGGTGTTAGGGGGGAAAAACTGTTTTTT.

The chain joins TRBV5-1 to TRBJ2-7; perhaps TRBD1 as D (5 bases). Germline-derived CDR1 and CDR2 are SGHRS and YFSETQ. CDR3 size: 14 residues. The V end lost 1 base, the J end lost 3 bases, and 11 bases lay between the germline ends. For the CDR3, the DNA is TGCGCCAGCAGCTTGCCACAGGATAACTACGAGCAGTACTTC. Translating it yields CASSLPQDNYEQYF.

The table lists this clone with a few counts. This chain joins TRBV18 and TRBJ1-2; 7 bases line up with TRBD1. V shed 4 bases and J 2 bases; nucleotides not matched to a gene: 7. CDR3 length: 15 residues. The V gene's germline CDR1 is KGHSH and CDR2 LQKENI. The CDR3 bases are TGTGCCAGCTCACTTCGACAGGGAGAGAACTATGGCTACACCTTC. The encoded protein is CASSLRQGENYGYTF.

The chain employs TRBV14 and TRBJ2-1; D uncertain. Trimming removed 4 bases at V and 9 bases at J, with 10 bases between. The CDR3 runs to 12 residues. Germline assignment: CDR1 SGHDN and CDR2 FVKESK. CDR3 residues: CASSLVNGEQFF. The CDR3 DNA reads TGTGCCAGCAGCCTCGTGAATGGTGAGCAGTTCTTC.

V is TRBV4-1 and J is TRBJ1-5; D is uncertain. V dropped 0 bases and J dropped 1 base, with 13 bases sitting between them. Per the germline V gene, CDR1 is MGHRA and CDR2 is YSYEKL. The CDR3 is 17 residues long. The CDR3: CASSQDLGQPSNQPQHF. The DNA for the CDR3 is TGCGCCAGCAGCCAAGACCTAGGGCAGCCGAGCAATCAGCCCCAGCATTTT.

The chain recombines TRBV19 with TRBJ2-7; D possibly corresponds to TRBD1 (6 bases). Trimming cost V 10 bases and J 2 bases, with 27 bases left between them. The CDR3 extends over 17 amino acids. Per germline, CDR1 LNHDA and CDR2 SQIVND (reference sequence). This CDR3 reads CATQGGWGGSGTYEQYF. The CDR3 nucleotides read TGTGCCACCCAAGGGGGATGGGGCGGGTCCGGGACCTACGAGCAGTACTTC.

This chain links TRBV5-5 with TRBJ1-5; D not resolved. This CDR3 is 13 amino acids long. Trimming stripped 7 bases from V and 6 bases from J, with 14 bases between. Germline CDR1 reads SGHKS; CDR2 reads YYEKEE (reference sequence). The CDR3 is CASGRTAGQPQHF. The CDR3 DNA sequence: TGTGCCAGCGGTCGAACGGCCGGTCAGCCCCAGCATTTT. Full variable domain (remainder filled in from reference TRBV5-5 and TRBJ1-5): DAGVTQSPTHLIKTRGQQVTLRCSPISGHKSVSWYQQVLGQGPQFIFQYYEKEERGRGNFPDRFSARQFPNYSSELNVNALLLGDSALYLCASGRTAGQPQHFGDGTRLSIL.

The chain links TRBV5-1 to TRBJ2-1, with D uncertain. V was shortened by 4 bases and J by 1 base, with 12 bases between the two germline ends. In germline, CDR1 is SGHRS, CDR2 YFSETQ. The CDR3 consists of 15 residues. CDR3 region: CASSPEGVSYNEQFF. The CDR3 nucleotides are TGCGCCAGCAGCCCGGAAGGAGTTTCCTACAATGAGCAGTTCTTC.

This clone was recorded once. The chain joins TRBV27 to TRBJ1-4, with D possibly being TRBD1 (5 bases). The V gene's germline CDR1 is MNHEY and CDR2 SMNVEV (reference sequence). The CDR3 has 15 residues. V dropped 4 bases and J dropped 2 bases, with 11 bases sitting between them. CDR3 coding DNA: TGTGCCAGCAGTTGGGACTGGAGGACTAATGAAAAACTGTTTTTT. Amino acid sequence: CASSWDWRTNEKLFF.

About this clone: A much larger clone sits a single nucleotide away, making a read error possible. The rearrangement links TRBV4-1 to TRBJ2-7; the D is unclear. Germline CDR1 is MGHRA and CDR2 is YSYEKL. The germline V and J ends were trimmed by 4 bases and 2 bases, with 12 bases remaining between them. The CDR3 has 14 residues. CDR3 loop: CASSPTRTPYEQYF. The DNA for the CDR3 is TGCGCCAGCAGCCCGACACGAACTCCCTACGAGCAGTACTTC.

V usage is TRBV7-9 and J usage is TRBJ1-1; D is uncertain. The CDR3 is 14 amino acids. The germline CDR1 and CDR2 sequences are SEHNR and FQNEAQ (reference sequence). V dropped 3 bases and J dropped 4 bases, with 12 bases sitting between them. The CDR3 sequence: CASSFPEKGTEAFF. The CDR3 DNA is TGTGCCAGCAGCTTCCCCGAGAAGGGCACTGAAGCTTTCTTT.